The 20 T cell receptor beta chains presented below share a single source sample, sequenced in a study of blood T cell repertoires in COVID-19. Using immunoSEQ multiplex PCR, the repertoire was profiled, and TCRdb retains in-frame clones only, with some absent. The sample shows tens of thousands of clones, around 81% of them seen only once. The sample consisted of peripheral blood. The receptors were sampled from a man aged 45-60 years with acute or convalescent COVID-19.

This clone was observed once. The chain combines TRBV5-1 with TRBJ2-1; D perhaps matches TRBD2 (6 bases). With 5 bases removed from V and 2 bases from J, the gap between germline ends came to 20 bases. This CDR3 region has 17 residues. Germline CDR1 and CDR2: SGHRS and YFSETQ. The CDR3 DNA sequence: TGCGCCAGCAGTTACGGGACCGGGACTGGGACCTACAATGAGCAGTTCTTC. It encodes CASSYGTGTGTYNEQFF.

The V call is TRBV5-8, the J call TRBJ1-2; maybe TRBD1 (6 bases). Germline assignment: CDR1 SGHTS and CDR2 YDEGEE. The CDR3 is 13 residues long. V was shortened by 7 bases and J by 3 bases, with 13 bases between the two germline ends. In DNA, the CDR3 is TGTGCCAGCGGGGGCGGTTTGTACTATGGCTACACCTTC. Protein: CASGGGLYYGYTF.

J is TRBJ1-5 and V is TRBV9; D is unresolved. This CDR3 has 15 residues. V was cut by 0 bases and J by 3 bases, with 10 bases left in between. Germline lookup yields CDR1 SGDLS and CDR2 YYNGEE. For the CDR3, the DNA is TGTGCCAGCAGCGTAGGGGTACAGTTCAATCAGCCCCAGCATTTT. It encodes CASSVGVQFNQPQHF.

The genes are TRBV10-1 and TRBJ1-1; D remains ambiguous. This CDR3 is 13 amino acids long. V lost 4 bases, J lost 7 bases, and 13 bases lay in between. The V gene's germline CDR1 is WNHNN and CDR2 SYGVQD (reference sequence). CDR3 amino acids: CASSGREGNEAFF. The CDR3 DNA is TGCGCCAGCAGTGGTAGGGAGGGAAATGAAGCTTTCTTT.

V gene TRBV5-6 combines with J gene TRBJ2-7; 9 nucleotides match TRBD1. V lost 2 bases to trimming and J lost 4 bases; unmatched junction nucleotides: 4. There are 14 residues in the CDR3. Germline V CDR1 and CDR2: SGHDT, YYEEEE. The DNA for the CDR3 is TGTGCCAGCAGCTTACAGGGGGCGCGGTACGAGCAGTACTTC. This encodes CASSLQGARYEQYF.

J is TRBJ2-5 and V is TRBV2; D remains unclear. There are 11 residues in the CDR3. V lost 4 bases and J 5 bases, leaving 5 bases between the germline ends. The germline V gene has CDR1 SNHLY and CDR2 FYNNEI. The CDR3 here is CASSAPETQYF. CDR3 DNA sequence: TGTGCCAGCAGTGCTCCGGAGACCCAGTACTTC.

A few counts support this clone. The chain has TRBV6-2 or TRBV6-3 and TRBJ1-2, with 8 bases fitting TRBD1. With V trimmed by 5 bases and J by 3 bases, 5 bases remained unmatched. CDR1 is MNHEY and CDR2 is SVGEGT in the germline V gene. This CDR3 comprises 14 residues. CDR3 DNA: TGTGCCAGCAGTAACATGGACAGGGACTATGGCTACACCTTC. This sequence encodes CASSNMDRDYGYTF.

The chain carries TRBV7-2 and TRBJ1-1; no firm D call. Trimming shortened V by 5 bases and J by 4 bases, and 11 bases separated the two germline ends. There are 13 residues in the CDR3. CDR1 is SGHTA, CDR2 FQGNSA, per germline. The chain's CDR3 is CASSPRVSTEAFF. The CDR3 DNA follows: TGTGCCAGCAGCCCTCGAGTGAGCACTGAAGCTTTCTTT. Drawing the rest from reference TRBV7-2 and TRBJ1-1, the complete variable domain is GAGVSQSPSNKVTEKGKDVELRCDPISGHTALYWYRQSLGQGLEFLIYFQGNSAPDKSGLPSDRFSAERTGGSVSTLTIQRTQQEDSAVYLCASSPRVSTEAFFGQGTRLTVV.

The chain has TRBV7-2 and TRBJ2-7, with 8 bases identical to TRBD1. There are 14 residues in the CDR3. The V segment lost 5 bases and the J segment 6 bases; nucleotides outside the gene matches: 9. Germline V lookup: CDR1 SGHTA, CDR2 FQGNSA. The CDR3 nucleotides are TGTGCCAGCAGCCGGACAGGGAATTCCGGCGAGCAGTACTTC. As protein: CASSRTGNSGEQYF.

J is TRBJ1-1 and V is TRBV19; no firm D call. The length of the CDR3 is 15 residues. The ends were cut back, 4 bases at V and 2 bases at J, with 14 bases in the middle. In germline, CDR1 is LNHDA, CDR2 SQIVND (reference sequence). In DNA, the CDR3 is TGTGCCAGTAGTAAGGCGTCAGGTGTTAACACTGAAGCTTTCTTT. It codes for CASSKASGVNTEAFF.

The CDR3 nucleotides are TGCGCCAGCAGCCGGACAACTCCAGGAGGGGATTTCTACGAGCAGTACTTC. Protein product: CASSRTTPGGDFYEQYF. This chain links TRBV4-3 with TRBJ2-7; D may be TRBD2 (6 bases). The V gene lost 4 bases and the J gene lost 3 bases, with 22 bases spanning the gap. CDR1 and CDR2 from the germline V gene are LGHNA and YSLEER. This CDR3 has 17 amino acids.

The CDR3 is CASSWGSAGGAETQYF. The CDR3 DNA follows: TGTGCCAGCAGTTGGGGTAGCGCGGGAGGTGCGGAGACCCAGTACTTC. The chain recombines TRBV6-5 with TRBJ2-5, with 8 bases identical to TRBD2. This CDR3 spans 16 amino acids. Looked up from germline, CDR1 is MNHEY and CDR2 is SVGAGI. Losses at the gene ends were 4 bases for V and 5 bases for J; bases not matched to a gene: 12.

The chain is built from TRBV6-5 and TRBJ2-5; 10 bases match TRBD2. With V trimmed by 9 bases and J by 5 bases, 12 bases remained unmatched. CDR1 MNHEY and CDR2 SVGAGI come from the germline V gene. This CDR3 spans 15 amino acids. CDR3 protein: CARGLSGGARETQYF. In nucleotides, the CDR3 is TGTGCCAGGGGCCTGAGCGGGGGGGCCAGGGAGACCCAGTACTTC.

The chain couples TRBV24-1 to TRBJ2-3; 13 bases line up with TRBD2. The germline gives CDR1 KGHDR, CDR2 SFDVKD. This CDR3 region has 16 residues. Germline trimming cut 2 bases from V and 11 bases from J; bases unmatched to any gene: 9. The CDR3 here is CATSDWTSGGPGGQYF. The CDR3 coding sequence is TGTGCCACCAGTGATTGGACTAGCGGGGGCCCCGGAGGGCAGTATTTT.

The CDR3 protein is CASSQENGNNEQFF. CDR3 in DNA: TGCGCCAGCAGCCAAGAGAACGGTAACAATGAGCAGTTCTTC. The chain uses TRBV4-3 and TRBJ2-1, with no clear D. This CDR3 has 14 amino acids. V was trimmed by 0 bases and J by 5 bases, leaving 8 bases between them. Germline CDR1 LGHNA, CDR2 YSLEER.

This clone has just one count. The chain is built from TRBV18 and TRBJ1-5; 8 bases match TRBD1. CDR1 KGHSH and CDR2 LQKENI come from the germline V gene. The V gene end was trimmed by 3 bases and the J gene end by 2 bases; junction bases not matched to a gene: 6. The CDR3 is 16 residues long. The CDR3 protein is CASSPPSTGGNQPQHF. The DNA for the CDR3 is TGTGCCAGCTCACCTCCTTCGACAGGGGGCAATCAGCCCCAGCATTTT.

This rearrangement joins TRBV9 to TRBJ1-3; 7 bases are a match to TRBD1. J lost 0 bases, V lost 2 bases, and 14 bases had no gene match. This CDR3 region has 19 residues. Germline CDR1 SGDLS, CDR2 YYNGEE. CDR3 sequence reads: CASSVRTGSVLNSGNTIYF. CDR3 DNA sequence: TGTGCCAGCAGCGTCCGGACAGGTTCGGTTCTGAACTCTGGAAACACCATATATTTT.

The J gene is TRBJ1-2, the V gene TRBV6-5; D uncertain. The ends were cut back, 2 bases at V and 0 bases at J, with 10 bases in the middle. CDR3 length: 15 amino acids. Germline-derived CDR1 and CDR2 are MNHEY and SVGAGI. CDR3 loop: CASSYGLLANYGYTF. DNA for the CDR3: TGTGCCAGCAGTTACGGGCTGTTAGCTAACTATGGCTACACCTTC.

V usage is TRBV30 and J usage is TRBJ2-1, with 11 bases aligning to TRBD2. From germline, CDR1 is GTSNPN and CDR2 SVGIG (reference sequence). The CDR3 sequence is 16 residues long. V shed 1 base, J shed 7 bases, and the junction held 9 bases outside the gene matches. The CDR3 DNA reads TGTGCCTGGAGTGATCGGCTAGCGGGAGGAGTTAATGAGCAGTTCTTC. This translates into CAWSDRLAGGVNEQFF.

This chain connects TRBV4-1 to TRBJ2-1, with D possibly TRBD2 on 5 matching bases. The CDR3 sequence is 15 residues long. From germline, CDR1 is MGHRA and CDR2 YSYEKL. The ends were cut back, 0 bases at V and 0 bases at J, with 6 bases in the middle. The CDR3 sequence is CASSQDSGSYNEQFF. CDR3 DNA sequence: TGCGCCAGCAGCCAAGACAGCGGCTCCTACAATGAGCAGTTCTTC.